Given below is one T cell receptor beta chain in context. The CDR3 contains 13 residues. CDR1 and CDR2 (germline): SGHTA, FQGTGA. The germline V and J ends were trimmed by 5 bases and 5 bases, with 12 bases remaining between them. The repertoire was sequenced with immunoSEQ multiplex PCR; TCRdb's copy has only in-frame clones and lacks some. Of more than 150,000 clones listed, around 89% are singletons. This entry is derived from a study of blood T cell repertoires in COVID-19. At the level of the study: The United States, Italy and Spain were the sources of the acute and convalescent COVID-19 samples. The cDNA or gDNA used as material had been derived from T cells, B-cell-depleted T cells, or PBMCs.

This TCR was sampled from a man in his fifties or sixties with acute or convalescent COVID-19. The rearrangement uses TRBV7-3 and TRBJ1-1; no firm D call. Specimen: peripheral blood. CDR3 bases: TGTGCCAGCAGCCCCCAGGCGGGTACTGAAGCTTTCTTT. Translating gives CASSPQAGTEAFF.